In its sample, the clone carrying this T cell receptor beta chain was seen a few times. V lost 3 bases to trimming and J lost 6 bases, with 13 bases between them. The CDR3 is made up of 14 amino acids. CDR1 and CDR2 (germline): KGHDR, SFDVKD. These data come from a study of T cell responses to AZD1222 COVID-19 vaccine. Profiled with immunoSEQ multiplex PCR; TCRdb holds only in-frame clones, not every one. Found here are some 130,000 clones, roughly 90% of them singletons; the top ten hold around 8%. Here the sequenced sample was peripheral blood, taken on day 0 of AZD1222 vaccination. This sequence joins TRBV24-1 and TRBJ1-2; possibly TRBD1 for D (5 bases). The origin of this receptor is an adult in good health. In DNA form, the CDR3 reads TGTGCCACCAGTGATGGTAGGGGTTGGGATGGCTACACCTTC. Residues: CATSDGRGWDGYTF.